Given below is one T cell receptor (beta chain) in context. Its specificity is not known. The sample belongs to a study of CD4+ T cells in melanoma. Overall study findings and caveats: CD8+ T cell, macrophage and B cell function reportedly correlated with neoantigen-specific CD4+ T cells. Diverse differentiation states were reported for melanoma neoantigen-specific CD4+ T cells.

The CDR3 spans 14 residues. The ends were cut back, 1 base at V and 8 bases at J, with 9 bases in the middle. CDR1 SGHAT and CDR2 FQNNGV come from the germline V gene. Clones were sequenced by immunoSEQ multiplex PCR, and TCRdb holds only the in-frame ones, with some missing. The sample yields approximately 20,000 clones, just under 80% seen once. The TCR comes from a human donor with melanoma. The chain combines TRBV11-2 with TRBJ1-6; no firm D call. The DNA of the CDR3 is TGTGCCAGCAGCTTAGCTGGCGGCTATTCACCCCTCCACTTT. Translation: CASSLAGGYSPLHF.